Below are 20 T cell receptor beta chains sequenced from a single sample in a study of blood T cell repertoires in COVID-19. Clones were read by immunoSEQ multiplex PCR, and TCRdb kept only the in-frame ones, dropping some. The sample has roughly 270,000 clones, about 82% seen once. Sequencing input: peripheral blood. The receptors originated from a man aged 50-59 years with active or convalescent COVID-19.

The chain uses TRBV5-1 and TRBJ2-1, with a weak D call TRBD1 (5 bases). The length of the CDR3 is 14 residues. Per germline, CDR1 SGHRS and CDR2 YFSETQ. Trimming removed 9 bases at V and 4 bases at J, with 17 bases between. The CDR3 DNA reads TGCGCCACTTCTCCAGGGTTGGCGTACAATGAGCAGTTCTTC. Translating it yields CATSPGLAYNEQFF. Full variable domain (remainder filled in from reference TRBV5-1 and TRBJ2-1): KAGVTQTPRYLIKTRGQQVTLSCSPISGHRSVSWYQQTPGQGLQFLFEYFSETQRNKGNFPGRFSGRQFSNSRSEMNVSTLELGDSALYLCATSPGLAYNEQFFGPGTRLTVL.

The V gene is TRBV6-5, the J gene TRBJ2-1, with 7 bases lining up with TRBD1. V was pared by 4 bases and J by 0 bases, with 6 bases of the junction left unmatched. The CDR3 totals 16 residues. Germline assignment: CDR1 MNHEY and CDR2 SVGAGI. CDR3: CASSSDRASSYNEQFF. In nucleotides, the CDR3 is TGTGCCAGCAGTTCCGACAGGGCGAGCTCCTACAATGAGCAGTTCTTC.

The V gene is TRBV10-2, the J gene TRBJ2-1; 7 nucleotides line up with TRBD2. The germline CDR1 and CDR2 sequences are WSHSY and SAAADI. V lost 1 base, J lost 5 bases, and 5 bases stayed unmatched. The CDR3 is made up of 15 amino acids. CDR3 residues: CASSEFAGAHNEQFF. In DNA form, the CDR3 reads TGCGCCAGCAGTGAGTTTGCGGGAGCCCACAATGAGCAGTTCTTC.

The V call is TRBV4-3, the J call TRBJ1-2; D unresolved. This CDR3 has 15 residues. Germline V gene sequence: CDR1 LGHNA, CDR2 YSLEER. V was pared by 0 bases and J by 5 bases, with 13 bases between. CDR3: CASSQEVGRDYGYTF. CDR3 nucleotides: TGCGCCAGCAGCCAAGAGGTTGGACGGGATTATGGCTACACCTTC.

The rearrangement uses TRBV5-8 and TRBJ1-4, with D tentatively TRBD1 (6 bases). The CDR3 is 15 residues long. Germline assignment: CDR1 SGHTS and CDR2 YDEGEE. V shed 4 bases and J shed 0 bases, with 10 bases lying between them. The CDR3 DNA reads as TGTGCCAGCAGCCACAGGACAGCAACTAATGAAAAACTGTTTTTT. It specifies CASSHRTATNEKLFF.

The rearrangement joins TRBV18 to TRBJ2-7; 7 bases match TRBD1. CDR1 is KGHSH, CDR2 LQKENI, per germline. This CDR3 has 17 amino acids. Trimming at V came to 5 bases and at J to 3 bases, leaving 16 bases not matched to a gene. In DNA, the CDR3 is TGTGCCAGCTCATCTACCGGGACAGCGAAACGAGACTACGAGCAGTACTTC. Translating gives CASSSTGTAKRDYEQYF.

V and J are TRBV7-9 and TRBJ2-1, with TRBD2 matching over 7 bases. The CDR3 has 15 amino acids. Germline V gene lookup returns CDR1 SEHNR and CDR2 FQNEAQ (reference sequence). The ends lost 3 bases at V and 0 bases at J; junction bases unmatched: 2. CDR3 nucleotides: TGTGCCAGCAGCTTGTCTAGCGGCTCCTACAATGAGCAGTTCTTC. It yields the protein CASSLSSGSYNEQFF. Full variable domain (outside the CDR3, taken from reference TRBV7-9 and TRBJ2-1): DTGVSQNPRHKITKRGQNVTFRCDPISEHNRLYWYRQTLGQGPEFLTYFQNEAQLEKSRLLSDRFSAERPKGSFSTLEIQRTEQGDSAMYLCASSLSSGSYNEQFFGPGTRLTVL.

This clone has a count of ten or more. The chain has TRBV7-8 and TRBJ2-1, with D unclear. Germline CDR1 reads SGHVS; CDR2 reads FQNEAQ. This CDR3 has 13 residues. With 3 bases removed from V and 5 bases from J, the gap between germline ends came to 8 bases. This chain's CDR3 is CASSLGAHNEQFF. The CDR3 nucleotides read TGTGCCAGCAGCTTGGGCGCACACAATGAGCAGTTCTTC.

This chain links TRBV3-1 (or the pseudogene TRBV3-2) with TRBJ2-5; 14 nucleotides align to TRBD2. From germline, CDR1 is LGHDT and CDR2 YNNKEL (reference sequence). The CDR3 covers 15 residues. After removal of 0 bases from V and 9 bases from J, the junction contained 3 bases not matched to a gene. The CDR3 coding sequence is TGTGCCAGCAGCCAAGATTGGACTAGCGGGAGGCCCCAGTACTTC. This translates into CASSQDWTSGRPQYF.

J is TRBJ1-1 and V is TRBV28; the match to TRBD1 covers 7 bases. Trimming took 5 bases from V and 6 from J; bases not matched to a gene: 3. The CDR3 length is 12 residues. Germline CDR1 and CDR2: MDHEN and SYDVKM. The CDR3 nucleotides read TGTGCCAGCAGTCTCAGGGGGGCTGAAGCTTTCTTT. Protein: CASSLRGAEAFF.

This clone was observed at least ten times. The rearrangement joins TRBV6-6 to TRBJ2-5; perhaps TRBD2 as D (6 bases). Germline V lookup: CDR1 MNHNY, CDR2 SVGAGI (reference sequence). CDR3 length equals 13 residues. The germline V and J ends were trimmed by 6 bases and 0 bases, with 8 bases remaining between them. The CDR3 here is CASSWTNQETQYF. The CDR3, as DNA: TGTGCCAGCAGCTGGACTAACCAAGAGACCCAGTACTTC.

The chain uses TRBV6-5 and TRBJ1-6; perhaps TRBD1 as D (5 bases). CDR3 size: 13 residues. Per the germline V gene, CDR1 is MNHEY and CDR2 is SVGAGI. Trimming took off 6 bases at V and 6 bases at J, with 9 bases between the two ends. CDR3 coding DNA: TGTGCCAGCAGCGGGGACTTTAATTCACCCCTCCACTTT. As protein: CASSGDFNSPLHF.

The genes are TRBV28 and TRBJ1-5; TRBD1 agrees at 9 bases. V was pared by 6 bases and J by 4 bases, with 7 bases of the junction left unmatched. This CDR3 region has 15 residues. The germline V gene has CDR1 MDHEN and CDR2 SYDVKM. CDR3 sequence (DNA): TGTGCCAGCAGCATAACAGGGGGCCAAAATCAGCCCCAGCATTTT. Translated: CASSITGGQNQPQHF. Using reference TRBV28 and TRBJ1-5 for the parts outside the CDR3, the full variable domain is DVKVTQSSRYLVKRTGEKVFLECVQDMDHENMFWYRQDPGLGLRLIYFSYDVKMKEKGDIPEGYSVSREKKERFSLILESASTNQTSMYLCASSITGGQNQPQHFGDGTRLSIL.

The rearrangement joins TRBV6-5 to TRBJ2-3; TRBD1 matches at 11 bases. J was trimmed by 2 bases and V by 7 bases; bases with no gene match: 5. Germline-derived CDR1 and CDR2 are MNHEY and SVGAGI. The CDR3 extends over 15 amino acids. CDR3 sequence (DNA): TGTGCCAGCACCACGGGACAGGGGGTCACAGATACGCAGTATTTT. Amino acids: CASTTGQGVTDTQYF.

The chain is built from TRBV30 and TRBJ1-4, with D unresolved. In germline, CDR1 is GTSNPN, CDR2 SVGIG (reference sequence). CDR3 length: 13 amino acids. Trimming pared 1 base from V and 8 bases from J, leaving 11 bases between. This CDR3 reads CAWSARPREKLFF. The CDR3 nucleotides are TGTGCCTGGAGTGCCCGTCCCAGGGAAAAACTGTTTTTT.

The chain combines TRBV6-1 with TRBJ2-5, with 7 bases identical to TRBD2. V lost 1 base and J lost 5; bases outside the gene matches: 1. The V gene's germline CDR1 is MNHNS and CDR2 SASEGT. This CDR3 comprises 13 residues. The CDR3 nucleotides are TGTGCCAGCAGTGAAGGGCGGGGGGAGACCCAGTACTTC. It specifies CASSEGRGETQYF.

J is TRBJ1-1 and V is TRBV19; tentative D call: TRBD1 (5 bases). Trimming took off 5 bases at V and 2 bases at J, with 18 bases between the two ends. The CDR3 runs 16 residues. Germline V gives CDR1 LNHDA, CDR2 SQIVND (reference sequence). The CDR3 is CASSRRAGTINTEAFF. Written as DNA, the CDR3 is TGTGCCAGTAGTCGGAGGGCGGGGACCATTAACACTGAAGCTTTCTTT. The variable domain in full, with the rest retrieved from reference TRBV19 and TRBJ1-1, is DGGITQSPKYLFRKEGQNVTLSCEQNLNHDAMYWYRQDPGQGLRLIYYSQIVNDFQKGDIAEGYSVSREKKESFPLTVTSAQKNPTAFYLCASSRRAGTINTEAFFGQGTRLTVV.

This sequence joins TRBV27 and TRBJ1-2; no reliable D call. The CDR3 covers 13 residues. Germline V gene lookup returns CDR1 MNHEY and CDR2 SMNVEV (reference sequence). V lost 3 bases to trimming and J lost 8 bases, with 13 bases between them. The CDR3 loop reads CASSFGGTGGYTF. In DNA, the CDR3 is TGTGCCAGCAGTTTCGGCGGAACGGGGGGCTACACCTTC.

This rearrangement joins TRBV28 to TRBJ1-6; no clear D gene. From germline, CDR1 is MDHEN and CDR2 SYDVKM. The V and J ends lost 9 bases and 10 bases respectively, with 22 bases between them. CDR3 length equals 15 residues. The CDR3 DNA reads as TGTGCCAGTCAAACTGAGATGTCGGTTAGCTCACCCCTCCACTTT. It codes for CASQTEMSVSSPLHF.

The rearrangement uses TRBV28 and TRBJ2-3; TRBD1 matches 10 bases. With V trimmed by 5 bases and J by 3 bases, 5 bases remained unmatched. The germline V gene encodes CDR1 MDHEN and CDR2 SYDVKM. This CDR3 region has 15 residues. CDR3 in amino acids: CASSPGQGITDTQYF. CDR3 nucleotides: TGTGCCAGCAGTCCGGGACAGGGGATTACAGATACGCAGTATTTT.